This T cell receptor beta chain is drawn from a study of breast tumors, draining lymph nodes, adjacent tissues. Study results and caveats: Most tumor T cells seemingly derive from lymph node, then expand in tumor. That most tumor T cells come from lymph nodes remained unproven. Compared with basal-like, luminal-like tumors shared significantly more repertoire with nontumor tissue. Tumor TCR diversity was below lymph nodes but above nontumor tissue.

TCRdb recomputed calls from the multiplex PCR reads with MiXCR, one row per CDR3 protein. The sample contains more than 100,000 distinct CDR3 sequences, around 22% of which appear only once. Axillary draining lymph nodes of breast cancer patients supplied the node samples. Turning to this clonotype: Its target is not known.

Unmatched junction bases numbered 4, after V lost 5 bases and J lost 6 bases. This CDR3 spans 15 amino acids. Germline loops: CDR1 SGHNT, CDR2 YENEEA. The source is a female donor with breast cancer. Some clones in this sample may be carry-over from other donors' samples. The sequenced sample was axillary lymph node tissue. The V and J genes are TRBV11-3 and TRBJ2-2; the match to TRBD2 covers 12 bases. CDR3 loop: CASSARLAGAGELFF. The CDR3 DNA reads as TGTGCCAGCAGCGCCAGACTAGCGGGGGCCGGGGAGCTGTTTTTT.